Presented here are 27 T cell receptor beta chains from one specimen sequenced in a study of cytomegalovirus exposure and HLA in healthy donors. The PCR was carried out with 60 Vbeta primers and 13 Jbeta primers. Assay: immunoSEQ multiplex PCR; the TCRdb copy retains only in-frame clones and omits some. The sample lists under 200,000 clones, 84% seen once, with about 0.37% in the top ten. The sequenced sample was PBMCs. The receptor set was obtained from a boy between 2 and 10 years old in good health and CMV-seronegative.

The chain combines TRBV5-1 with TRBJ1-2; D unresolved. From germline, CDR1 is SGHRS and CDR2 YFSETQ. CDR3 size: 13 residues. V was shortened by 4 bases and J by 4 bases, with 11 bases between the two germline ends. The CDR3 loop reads CASSLGGTYGYTF. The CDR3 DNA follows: TGCGCCAGCAGCCTAGGAGGTACCTATGGCTACACCTTC.

CDR3 loop: CSVERLGEDYGYTF. CDR3 nucleotides: TGCAGCGTTGAAAGACTGGGGGAGGACTATGGCTACACCTTC. V usage is TRBV29-1 and J usage is TRBJ1-2; TRBD1 is a possible D gene (5 bases). V lost 2 bases, J lost 3 bases, and 13 bases lay in between. The CDR3 has 14 residues. Germline CDR1 SQVTM, CDR2 ANQGSEA.

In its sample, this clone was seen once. DNA of the CDR3: TGTGCCAGCAGCCCCATTCCCGGGACTAGCAGTAATGAGCAGTTCTTC. This encodes CASSPIPGTSSNEQFF. This rearrangement joins TRBV5-8 to TRBJ2-1; 9 bases map to TRBD2. This CDR3 spans 16 amino acids. The junction had 12 bases not matched to a gene; V was cut back by 4 bases and J by 7 bases. CDR1 is SGHTS and CDR2 is YDEGEE in the germline V gene.

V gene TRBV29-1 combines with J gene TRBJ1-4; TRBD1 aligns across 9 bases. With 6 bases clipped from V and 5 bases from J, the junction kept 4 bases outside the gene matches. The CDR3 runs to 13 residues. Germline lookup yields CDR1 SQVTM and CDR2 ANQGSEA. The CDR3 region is CSVGTGNNEKLFF. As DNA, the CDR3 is TGCAGCGTCGGGACAGGGAACAATGAAAAACTGTTTTTT. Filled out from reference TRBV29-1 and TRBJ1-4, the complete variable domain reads SAVISQKPSRDICQRGTSLTIQCQVDSQVTMMFWYRQQPGQSLTLIATANQGSEATYESGFVIDKFPISRPNLTFSTLTVSNMSPEDSSIYLCSVGTGNNEKLFFGSGTQLSVL.

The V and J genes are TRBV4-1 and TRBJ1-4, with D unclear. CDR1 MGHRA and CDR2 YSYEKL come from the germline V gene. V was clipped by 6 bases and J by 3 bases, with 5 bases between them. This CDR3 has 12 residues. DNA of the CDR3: TGCGCCAGCAGGGGCCCTAATGAAAAACTGTTTTTT. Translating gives CASRGPNEKLFF.

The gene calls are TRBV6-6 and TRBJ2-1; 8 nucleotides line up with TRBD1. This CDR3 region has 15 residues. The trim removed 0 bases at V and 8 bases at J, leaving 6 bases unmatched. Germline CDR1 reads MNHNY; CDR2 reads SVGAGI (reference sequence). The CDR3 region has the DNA TGTGCCAGCAGTTACTCGGGAGGACAGGGCGATGAGCAGTTCTTC. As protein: CASSYSGGQGDEQFF.

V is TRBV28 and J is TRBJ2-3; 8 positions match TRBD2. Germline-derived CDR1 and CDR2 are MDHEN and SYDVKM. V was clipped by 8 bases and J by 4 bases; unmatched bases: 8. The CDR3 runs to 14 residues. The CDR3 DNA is TGTGCCAGCGGAAATTGGCGGGGGGCAGATACGCAGTATTTT. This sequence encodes CASGNWRGADTQYF.

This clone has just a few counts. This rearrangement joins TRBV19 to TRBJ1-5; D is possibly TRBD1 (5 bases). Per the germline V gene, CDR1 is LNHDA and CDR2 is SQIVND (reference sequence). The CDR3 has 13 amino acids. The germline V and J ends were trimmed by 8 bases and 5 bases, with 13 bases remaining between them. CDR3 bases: TGTGCCAGTGCCATAGGGGAAGATCAGCCCCAGCATTTT. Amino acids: CASAIGEDQPQHF.

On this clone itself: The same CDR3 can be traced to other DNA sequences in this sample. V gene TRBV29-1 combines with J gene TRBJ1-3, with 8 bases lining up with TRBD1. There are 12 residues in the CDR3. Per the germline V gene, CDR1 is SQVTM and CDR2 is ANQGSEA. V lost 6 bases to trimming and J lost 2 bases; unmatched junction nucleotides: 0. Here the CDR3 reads CSVQGAGNTIYF. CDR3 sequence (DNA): TGCAGCGTACAGGGGGCTGGAAACACCATATATTTT.

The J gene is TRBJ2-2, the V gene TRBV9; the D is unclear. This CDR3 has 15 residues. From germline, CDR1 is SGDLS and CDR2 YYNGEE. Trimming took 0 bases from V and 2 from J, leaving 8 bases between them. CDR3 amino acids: CASSVVNINTGELFF. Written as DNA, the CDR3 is TGTGCCAGCAGCGTAGTTAATATTAACACCGGGGAGCTGTTTTTT.

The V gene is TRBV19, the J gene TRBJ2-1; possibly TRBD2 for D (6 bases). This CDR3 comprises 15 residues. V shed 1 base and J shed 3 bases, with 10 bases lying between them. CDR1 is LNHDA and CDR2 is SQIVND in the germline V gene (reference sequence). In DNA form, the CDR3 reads TGTGCCAGTAGTATAGCGGGTAGCGGCTACAATGAGCAGTTCTTC. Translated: CASSIAGSGYNEQFF.

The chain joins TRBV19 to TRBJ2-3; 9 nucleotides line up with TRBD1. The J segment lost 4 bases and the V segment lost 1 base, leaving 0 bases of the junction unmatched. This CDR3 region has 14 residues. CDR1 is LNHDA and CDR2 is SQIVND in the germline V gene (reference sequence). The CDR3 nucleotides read TGTGCCAGTAGTATAGGGACAGGGGCAGATACGCAGTATTTT. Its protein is CASSIGTGADTQYF. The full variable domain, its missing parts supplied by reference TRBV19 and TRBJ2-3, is DGGITQSPKYLFRKEGQNVTLSCEQNLNHDAMYWYRQDPGQGLRLIYYSQIVNDFQKGDIAEGYSVSREKKESFPLTVTSAQKNPTAFYLCASSIGTGADTQYFGPGTRLTVL.

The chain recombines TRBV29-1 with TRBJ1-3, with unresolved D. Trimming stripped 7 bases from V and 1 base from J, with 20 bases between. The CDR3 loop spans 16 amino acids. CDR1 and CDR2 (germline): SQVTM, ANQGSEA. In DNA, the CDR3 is TGCAGCGCCACATCCCGGCGAGGGATTTCTGGAAACACCATATATTTT. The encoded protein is CSATSRRGISGNTIYF.

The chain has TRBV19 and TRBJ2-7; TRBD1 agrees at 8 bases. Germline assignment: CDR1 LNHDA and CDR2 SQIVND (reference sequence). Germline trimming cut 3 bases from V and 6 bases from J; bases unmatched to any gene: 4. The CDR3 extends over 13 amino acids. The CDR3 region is CASSIDRGVEQYF. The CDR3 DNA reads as TGTGCCAGTAGTATCGACAGGGGAGTCGAGCAGTACTTC.

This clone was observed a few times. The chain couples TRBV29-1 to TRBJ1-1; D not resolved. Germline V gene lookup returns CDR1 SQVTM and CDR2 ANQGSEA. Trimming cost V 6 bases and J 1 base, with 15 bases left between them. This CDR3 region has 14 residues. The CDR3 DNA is TGCAGCGTGCGCTACAGAGGGTGGAACACTGAAGCTTTCTTT. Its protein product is CSVRYRGWNTEAFF.

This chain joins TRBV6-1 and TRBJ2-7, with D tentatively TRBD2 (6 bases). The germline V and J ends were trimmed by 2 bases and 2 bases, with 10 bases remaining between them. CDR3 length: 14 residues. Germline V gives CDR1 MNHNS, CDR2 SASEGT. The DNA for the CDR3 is TGTGCCAGCAGTGAACTAGCGAGAGCCTACGAGCAGTACTTC. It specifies CASSELARAYEQYF.

The CDR3 bases are TGCGCCAGCAGCTTGGTCGCCTACGAGCAGTACTTC. Residues: CASSLVAYEQYF. V and J are TRBV5-1 and TRBJ2-7; D is ambiguous. This CDR3 has 12 residues. V was shortened by 0 bases and J by 2 bases, with 3 bases between the two germline ends. The V gene's germline CDR1 is SGHRS and CDR2 YFSETQ.

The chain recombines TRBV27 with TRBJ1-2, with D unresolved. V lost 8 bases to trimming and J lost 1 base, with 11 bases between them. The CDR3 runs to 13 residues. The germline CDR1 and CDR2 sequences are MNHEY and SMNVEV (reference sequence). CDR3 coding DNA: TGTGCCAGCGCCCCAGGAAGTAACTATGGCTACACCTTC. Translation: CASAPGSNYGYTF.

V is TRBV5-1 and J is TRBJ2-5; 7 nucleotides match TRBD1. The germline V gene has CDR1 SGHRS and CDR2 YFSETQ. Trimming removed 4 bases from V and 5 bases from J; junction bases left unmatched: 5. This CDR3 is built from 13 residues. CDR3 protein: CASSGRGTETQYF. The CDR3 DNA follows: TGCGCCAGCAGCGGCAGGGGGACGGAGACCCAGTACTTC.

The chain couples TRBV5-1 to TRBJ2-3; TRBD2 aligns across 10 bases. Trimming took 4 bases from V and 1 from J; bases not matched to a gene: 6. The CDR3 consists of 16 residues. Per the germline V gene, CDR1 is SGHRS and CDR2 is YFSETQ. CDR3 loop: CASSRRGTSGTDTQYF. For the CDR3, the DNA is TGCGCCAGCAGCAGAAGGGGGACTAGCGGCACAGATACGCAGTATTTT.

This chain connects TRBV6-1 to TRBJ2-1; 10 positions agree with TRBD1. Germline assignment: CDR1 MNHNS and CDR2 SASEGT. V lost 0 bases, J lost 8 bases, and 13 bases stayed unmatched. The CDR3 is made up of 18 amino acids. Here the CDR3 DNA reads TGTGCCAGCAGTGAAGCGCTTCGGGGGACAGGGGTATCGGATGAGCAGTTCTTC. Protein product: CASSEALRGTGVSDEQFF.

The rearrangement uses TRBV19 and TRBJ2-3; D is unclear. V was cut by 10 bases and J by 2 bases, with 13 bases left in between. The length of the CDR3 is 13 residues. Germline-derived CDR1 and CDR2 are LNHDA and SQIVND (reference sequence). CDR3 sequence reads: CATSGVNTDTQYF. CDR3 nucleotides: TGTGCCACCTCTGGAGTTAACACAGATACGCAGTATTTT.

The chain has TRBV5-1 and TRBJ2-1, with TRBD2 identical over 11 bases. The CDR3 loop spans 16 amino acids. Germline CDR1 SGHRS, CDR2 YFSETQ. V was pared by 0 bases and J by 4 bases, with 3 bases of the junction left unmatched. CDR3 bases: TGCGCCAGCAGCTTGGTAGGGACTAGCGGTTACAATGAGCAGTTCTTC. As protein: CASSLVGTSGYNEQFF.

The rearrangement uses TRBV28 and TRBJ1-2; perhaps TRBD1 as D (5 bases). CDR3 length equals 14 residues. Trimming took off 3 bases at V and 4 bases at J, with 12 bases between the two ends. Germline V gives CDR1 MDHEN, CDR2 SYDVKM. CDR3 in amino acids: CASSFQSQVYGYTF. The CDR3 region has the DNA TGTGCCAGCAGTTTCCAATCACAGGTCTATGGCTACACCTTC.

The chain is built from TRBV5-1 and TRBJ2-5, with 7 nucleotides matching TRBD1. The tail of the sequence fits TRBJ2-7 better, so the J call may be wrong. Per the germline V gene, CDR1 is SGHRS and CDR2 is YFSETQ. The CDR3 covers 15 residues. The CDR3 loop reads CASSLSVQGAYEQYF. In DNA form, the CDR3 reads TGCGCCAGCAGCTTGTCCGTGCAGGGGGCCTACGAGCAGTACTTC.

CDR3 DNA sequence: TGTGCCAGCAGTGACTCGGGCACCGGGACCCAGTACTTC. Its protein is CASSDSGTGTQYF. The chain uses TRBV6-4 and TRBJ2-5; D is unclear. The germline V and J ends were trimmed by 0 bases and 7 bases, with 9 bases remaining between them. The CDR3 covers 13 residues. CDR1 is MRHNA, CDR2 SNTAGT, per germline.

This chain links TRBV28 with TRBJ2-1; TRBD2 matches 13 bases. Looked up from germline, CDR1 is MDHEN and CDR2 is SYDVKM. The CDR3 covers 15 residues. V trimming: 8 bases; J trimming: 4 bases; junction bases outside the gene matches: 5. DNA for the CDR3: TGTGCCAGCGCCAGGGGACTAGCGGGGTACAATGAGCAGTTCTTC. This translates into CASARGLAGYNEQFF.